The 30 T cell receptor beta chains below were found in one sample sequenced in a study of prognosis after radiotherapy for stage I lung cancer. By two-round multiplex PCR, the TCR beta CDR3 was amplified from genomic DNA. Gene-specific primers for each TRBV and TRBJ gene drove first-round PCR. TCRdb used MiXCR to reprocess the multiplex PCR reads, holding one entry per CDR3 protein. The profile covers 25,000 to 35,000 distinct CDR3 sequences, with about half appearing a single time and 16% taken by the ten largest. Source: PBMCs, taken before or after stereotactic body radiation therapy (not recorded which). Every receptor here comes from a donor over 45 with non-small cell lung cancer.

This clonotype was recorded at least ten times. The V call is TRBV7-2, the J call TRBJ2-7; D uncertain. With 2 bases removed from V and 0 bases from J, the gap between germline ends came to 8 bases. Germline lookup yields CDR1 SGHTA and CDR2 FQGNSA. The CDR3 runs 14 residues. Here the CDR3 reads CASSLSPFSYEQYF. CDR3 in DNA: TGTGCCAGCAGCTTAAGCCCGTTCTCCTACGAGCAGTACTTC.

This clonotype was found a few times. This chain uses TRBV12-3 or TRBV12-4 with TRBJ2-1; D gene unclear. The CDR3 extends over 12 amino acids. With 2 bases removed from V and 7 bases from J, the gap between germline ends came to 6 bases. In nucleotides, the CDR3 is TGTGCCAGCAGTTTATACTGTAATGAGCAGTTCTTC. Its translation is CASSLYCNEQFF.

This chain links TRBV28 with TRBJ2-3; D may be TRBD2 (6 bases). Trimming took 6 bases from V and 4 from J, leaving 20 bases between them. Germline V lookup: CDR1 MDHEN, CDR2 SYDVKM. The CDR3 runs 16 residues. CDR3 protein: CASRLIAAEGSDTQYF. CDR3 coding DNA: TGTGCCAGCAGATTAATAGCGGCAGAAGGGTCAGATACGCAGTATTTT. The variable domain in full, completed from reference TRBV28 and TRBJ2-3, reads DVKVTQSSRYLVKRTGEKVFLECVQDMDHENMFWYRQDPGLGLRLIYFSYDVKMKEKGDIPEGYSVSREKKERFSLILESASTNQTSMYLCASRLIAAEGSDTQYFGPGTRLTVL.

This clonotype showed up many times. Here the CDR3 reads CASSDPFSASGMTDTQYF. The CDR3 nucleotides read TGCGCCAGCAGTGACCCCTTCTCGGCTAGCGGGATGACAGATACGCAGTATTTT. The chain has TRBV10-2 and TRBJ2-3; 9 positions match TRBD2. V shed 3 bases, J shed 3 bases, and the junction held 13 bases outside the gene matches. Germline CDR1 is WSHSY and CDR2 is SAAADI. This CDR3 spans 18 amino acids.

This clonotype was counted at least ten times. The rearrangement uses TRBV18 and TRBJ2-7; 9 bases line up with TRBD2. Losses at the gene ends were 0 bases for V and 1 base for J; bases not matched to a gene: 4. The CDR3 is made up of 16 amino acids. Germline CDR1 reads KGHSH; CDR2 reads LQKENI. The CDR3 spells CASSPPGTSRSYEQYF. CDR3 nucleotide sequence: TGTGCCAGCTCACCACCAGGGACTAGCAGGTCCTACGAGCAGTACTTC. Using reference TRBV18 and TRBJ2-7 for the parts outside the CDR3, the full variable domain is NAGVMQNPRHLVRRRGQEARLRCSPMKGHSHVYWYRQLPEEGLKFMVYLQKENIIDESGMPKERFSAEFPKEGPSILRIQQVVRGDSAAYFCASSPPGTSRSYEQYFGPGTRLTVT.

This rearrangement joins TRBV7-2 to TRBJ2-2; D gene ambiguous. Germline V gene lookup returns CDR1 SGHTA and CDR2 FQGNSA. With 5 bases removed from V and 4 bases from J, the gap between germline ends came to 23 bases. The CDR3 is 18 residues long. CDR3 DNA: TGTGCCAGCAGCCACATGCGTGTCTTCGTGAGTTTCACCGGGGAGCTGTTTTTT. Residues: CASSHMRVFVSFTGELFF. Combining the CDR3 with reference TRBV7-2 and TRBJ2-2 gives the whole variable domain GAGVSQSPSNKVTEKGKDVELRCDPISGHTALYWYRQSLGQGLEFLIYFQGNSAPDKSGLPSDRFSAERTGGSVSTLTIQRTQQEDSAVYLCASSHMRVFVSFTGELFFGEGSRLTVL.

This clonotype was observed many times. The V and J genes are TRBV18 and TRBJ1-1, with TRBD1 matching 7 bases. The germline V gene encodes CDR1 KGHSH and CDR2 LQKENI. V shed 3 bases, J shed 12 bases, and the junction held 13 bases outside the gene matches. The CDR3 has 14 residues. CDR3 region: CASSPGGDSSSTFF. The CDR3 DNA reads as TGTGCCAGCTCACCCGGCGGGGACAGCTCGTCAACTTTCTTT.

The chain has TRBV25-1 and TRBJ2-1; D might be TRBD2 (6 bases). The CDR3 runs to 13 residues. V shed 10 bases and J shed 8 bases, with 18 bases lying between them. In germline, CDR1 is MGHDK, CDR2 SYGVNS. CDR3 DNA: TGTGCCATCGGTGACCCCGGGACTTATGAGCAGTTCTTC. This sequence encodes CAIGDPGTYEQFF.

At least ten counts were recorded for this clonotype. The rearrangement links TRBV27 to TRBJ1-1, with a weak D call TRBD1 (5 bases). This CDR3 spans 14 amino acids. Germline CDR1 and CDR2: MNHEY and SMNVEV (reference sequence). Between the trimmed V and J ends, which lost 0 bases and 5 bases, there was a span of 10 bases. In DNA form, the CDR3 reads TGTGCCAGCAGTTTATCGGGAGGGGTTACTGAAGCTTTCTTT. Translation: CASSLSGGVTEAFF.

The count of this clonotype is one. One base away lies a much larger clone, so this may be a sequencing read error. The chain employs TRBV5-1 and TRBJ2-4; 9 positions agree with TRBD1. The CDR3 sequence is 16 residues long. With V trimmed by 4 bases and J by 8 bases, 13 bases remained unmatched. The germline gives CDR1 SGHRS, CDR2 YFSETQ. The CDR3 region is CASSPQQGATADIQYF. CDR3 coding DNA: TGCGCCAGCAGCCCCCAACAGGGGGCAACAGCGGACATTCAGTACTTC.

The chain joins TRBV11-3 to TRBJ2-1; D unresolved. CDR3 size: 17 residues. Germline V lookup: CDR1 SGHNT, CDR2 YENEEA. V was clipped by 0 bases and J by 7 bases, with 19 bases between them. The CDR3 nucleotides are TGTGCCAGCAGCTTAGATTACTCCGCGGTAGTAATGAATGAGCAGTTCTTC. This sequence encodes CASSLDYSAVVMNEQFF.

This clonotype is medium-sized within its sample. The chain joins TRBV6-2 or TRBV6-3 to TRBJ1-6, with 9 positions matching TRBD1. The V segment lost 6 bases and the J segment 10 bases; nucleotides outside the gene matches: 7. The V gene's germline CDR1 is MNHEY and CDR2 SVGEGT. This CDR3 contains 14 residues. The chain's CDR3 is CASSPGQGRSPLHF. CDR3 DNA: TGTGCCAGCAGCCCCGGACAGGGGAGGTCACCCCTCCACTTT.

This clonotype came up once. The V call is TRBV27, the J call TRBJ2-7; D unresolved. V was shortened by 3 bases and J by 6 bases, with 6 bases between the two germline ends. In germline, CDR1 is MNHEY, CDR2 SMNVEV (reference sequence). CDR3 length: 11 residues. The CDR3 sequence is CASSFLGEQYF. The CDR3 nucleotides are TGTGCCAGCAGTTTCTTGGGCGAGCAGTACTTC.

In regard to this clonotype: A read error is likely here: a far larger clone is one base away. This chain uses TRBV7-9 with TRBJ1-1, with a tentative D call TRBD1 (5 bases). V dropped 5 bases and J dropped 5 bases, with 18 bases sitting between them. CDR1 is SEHNR, CDR2 FQNEAQ, per germline (reference sequence). The CDR3 has 15 amino acids. The CDR3 region is CASSLLTGTGTEAFF. The CDR3 region has the DNA TGTGCCAGCAGCCTCCTGACCGGGACGGGGACTGAAGCTTTCTTT.

This clonotype was counted many times. J is TRBJ2-6 and V is TRBV28; D unclear. V was cut by 6 bases and J by 4 bases, with 10 bases left in between. The CDR3 loop spans 14 amino acids. Germline CDR1 reads MDHEN; CDR2 reads SYDVKM. The CDR3 spells CASRPGSGANVLTF. CDR3 DNA: TGTGCCAGCAGACCAGGATCCGGGGCCAACGTCCTGACTTTC.

As to this clonotype: A read error may account for a junction end that differs from germline. This chain joins TRBV6-1 and TRBJ2-3, with D possibly matching TRBD1 (5 bases). The germline V gene has CDR1 MNHNS and CDR2 SASEGT. This CDR3 is built from 19 residues. The CDR3 spells CASSGVLFRIRGSTDTKYF. CDR3 bases: TGTGCCAGCAGTGGTGTTCTTTTTCGAATAAGGGGAAGCACAGATACGAAGTATTTT.

To note about this clonotype: Compared with germline, one end of the junction differs, possibly owing to a read error. The chain carries TRBV5-5 and TRBJ1-5, with D unclear. Germline CDR1 reads SGHKS; CDR2 reads YYEKEE (reference sequence). The CDR3 runs to 14 residues. As DNA, the CDR3 is TGTGCCAGCAGCTTGGGTGGGTTAAATCAGCCCCAAAATTTT. It is translated as CASSLGGLNQPQNF.

The gene calls are TRBV9 and TRBJ2-7; tentative D call: TRBD2 (5 bases). The CDR3 is made up of 14 amino acids. The germline V and J ends were trimmed by 3 bases and 6 bases, with 16 bases remaining between them. In germline, CDR1 is SGDLS, CDR2 YYNGEE. CDR3 nucleotides: TGTGCCAGCAGCGCCGCGGGCGTATCGGGCGAGCAGTACTTC. Translation gives CASSAAGVSGEQYF.

Turning to this clonotype: A read error is likely here: a far larger clone is one base away. This chain joins TRBV10-3 and TRBJ2-3, with 8 bases identical to TRBD2. The CDR3 has 15 amino acids. V was clipped by 5 bases and J by 3 bases; unmatched bases: 7. CDR1 and CDR2 from the germline V gene are ENHRY and SYGVKD. CDR3 sequence (DNA): TGTGCCATCAGTTCCGGGGAGCGGGAGACAGATACGCAGTATTTT. Amino acid sequence: CAISSGERETDTQYF.

Regarding this clonotype: The CDR3 does not close with the conserved phenylalanine or tryptophan, likely indicating a read error. This chain links TRBV9 with TRBJ1-5, with unresolved D. Germline CDR1 and CDR2: SGDLS and YYNGEE. Trimming shortened V by 3 bases and J by 4 bases, and 11 bases separated the two germline ends. The CDR3 spans 14 residues. CDR3 in DNA: TGTGCCAGCAGCGAGAGGTCTGGTAATCAGCCCCAGCATTTA. Translated: CASSERSGNQPQHL.

The rearrangement links TRBV28 to TRBJ2-1, with TRBD1 matching 9 bases. The CDR3 is made up of 15 amino acids. Germline V CDR1 and CDR2: MDHEN, SYDVKM. The trim removed 1 base at V and 7 bases at J, leaving 5 bases unmatched. CDR3 DNA sequence: TGTGCCAGCAGTTTATTTGACAGGGGGGGTAATGAGCAGTTCTTC. Its protein is CASSLFDRGGNEQFF. The full variable domain, completed using reference TRBV28 and TRBJ2-1, is DVKVTQSSRYLVKRTGEKVFLECVQDMDHENMFWYRQDPGLGLRLIYFSYDVKMKEKGDIPEGYSVSREKKERFSLILESASTNQTSMYLCASSLFDRGGNEQFFGPGTRLTVL.

This chain links TRBV7-2 with TRBJ1-2; 7 bases are shared with TRBD1. From germline, CDR1 is SGHTA and CDR2 FQGNSA. The ends lost 7 bases at V and 8 bases at J; junction bases unmatched: 13. The CDR3 is 14 residues long. Written as DNA, the CDR3 is TGTGCCAGCATGTCCCTCTTGACAGGGCGAGGCTACACCTTC. This gives the protein CASMSLLTGRGYTF.

This clonotype showed up many times. The chain combines TRBV7-8 with TRBJ1-4, with 8 bases that match TRBD1. Germline CDR1 is SGHVS and CDR2 is FQNEAQ. After removal of 1 base from V and 7 bases from J, the junction contained 2 bases not matched to a gene. This CDR3 has 14 amino acids. The CDR3 is CASSLVDRGEKLFF. CDR3 nucleotide sequence: TGTGCCAGCAGCTTAGTCGACAGGGGTGAAAAACTGTTTTTT.

This clonotype was seen at least ten times. The chain has TRBV29-1 and TRBJ2-3; TRBD2 might be the D (6 bases). The CDR3 extends over 13 amino acids. Deletions cut 7 bases from V and 2 bases from J, with 13 bases between. CDR1 and CDR2 from the germline V gene are SQVTM and ANQGSEA. This CDR3 reads CSASWTTTDTQYF. Here the CDR3 DNA reads TGCAGCGCATCCTGGACTACCACAGATACGCAGTATTTT.

With respect to this clonotype: The CDR3 does not close with the conserved phenylalanine or tryptophan, likely indicating a read error. The V and J genes are TRBV6-2 or TRBV6-3 and TRBJ1-2; TRBD1 matches at 11 bases. This CDR3 is built from 15 residues. V dropped 5 bases and J dropped 3; count of bases not matched to a gene: 5. Looked up from germline, CDR1 is MNHEY and CDR2 is SVGEGT. CDR3 sequence: CASSGQGAGYYGYTL. The CDR3 DNA reads as TGTGCCAGCAGTGGACAGGGGGCTGGGTACTATGGCTACACCTTG.

The V gene is TRBV12-5, the J gene TRBJ1-2; 9 bases map to TRBD1. From germline, CDR1 is LGHNT and CDR2 FRNRAP. CDR3 length: 15 residues. V dropped 0 bases and J dropped 8; count of bases not matched to a gene: 7. This chain's CDR3 is CASGLVYGTGTGYTF. CDR3 bases: TGTGCTAGTGGTTTGGTTTACGGGACAGGGACCGGCTACACCTTC.

In regard to this clonotype: It may be a read error: a sequence one base away is much more abundant. The chain is built from TRBV29-1 and TRBJ2-5; tentatively, D is TRBD1 (6 bases). This CDR3 is built from 14 residues. V gave up 6 bases and J gave up 4 bases, with 18 bases separating them. CDR1 and CDR2 (germline): SQVTM, ANQGSEA. The CDR3 is CSVRDTGARETQYF. The CDR3 nucleotides are TGCAGCGTCCGGGACACGGGCGCGAGAGAGACCCAGTACTTC.

The table lists this clonotype with many counts. This chain uses TRBV29-1 with TRBJ1-2; D gene uncertain. The germline gives CDR1 SQVTM, CDR2 ANQGSEA. The CDR3 sequence is 12 residues long. V gave up 2 bases and J gave up 5 bases, with 9 bases separating them. In nucleotides, the CDR3 is TGCAGCGTTGAAATCCCAAAGTATGGCTACACCTTC. Translation: CSVEIPKYGYTF.

This clonotype was found many times. J is TRBJ2-1 and V is TRBV7-2; TRBD1 agrees at 11 bases. V gave up 5 bases and J gave up 6 bases; unmatched junction bases: 9. This CDR3 is 16 amino acids long. Germline loops: CDR1 SGHTA, CDR2 FQGNSA. CDR3 sequence (DNA): TGTGCCAGCAGCCCAAGCCGGGACAGGGGGGCCAATGAGCAGTTCTTC. This gives the protein CASSPSRDRGANEQFF. The full variable domain, with the rest looked up from reference TRBV7-2 and TRBJ2-1, is GAGVSQSPSNKVTEKGKDVELRCDPISGHTALYWYRQSLGQGLEFLIYFQGNSAPDKSGLPSDRFSAERTGGSVSTLTIQRTQQEDSAVYLCASSPSRDRGANEQFFGPGTRLTVL.

On this clonotype: A read error may explain this, as a much larger clone is one base away. The chain employs TRBV7-6 and TRBJ1-1, with D maybe TRBD1 (6 bases). The CDR3 spans 17 residues. Between the trimmed V and J ends, which lost 2 bases and 1 base, there was a span of 17 bases. Germline V CDR1 and CDR2: SGHVS, FNYEAQ. CDR3 protein: CASSLRGTGPGNTEAFF. CDR3 sequence (DNA): TGTGCCAGCAGCTTAAGGGGTACAGGGCCGGGGAACACTGAAGCTTTCTTT.